This T cell receptor (beta chain) derives from a study of shared clonotypes between healthy human individuals. Produced via immunoSEQ multiplex PCR; TCRdb's table is partial and in-frame only. The table shows about 2.3 million clones, with approximately 93% occurring only once. Remarks on this clone: This same CDR3 is encoded by further DNA sequences in the sample.

The germline V gene encodes CDR1 MNHEY and CDR2 SMNVEV (reference sequence). V lost 5 bases and J lost 6, with 8 bases in between. The CDR3 runs 12 residues. This rearrangement joins TRBV27 to TRBJ1-5; D not certain. Sample: naive CD4+ T cells from PBMCs. Indicated subset: CD45RA+ positively selected. This TCR was recovered from a man aged 18 to 29 in good health. Some clones in this sample may be carry-over from other donors' samples. CDR3 region: CASSPPGQPQHF. The CDR3 coding sequence is TGTGCCAGCAGTCCCCCGGGTCAGCCCCAGCATTTT.